These T cell receptor beta chains were read from a single sample in a study of cytomegalovirus exposure and HLA in healthy donors. The assay was immunoSEQ multiplex PCR, and TCRdb's table has in-frame clones only and misses some. The sample has some 180,000 clones; about four fifths are singletons. The sample consisted of PBMCs. These receptors originate from a male donor in good health and CMV-seronegative. CDR3s include the opening cysteine and the closing phenylalanine or tryptophan. The D gene is left open where the match is weak. Rows may omit the clone size; those that give it use once, few, many or a size class.

D gene,J gene,clone size,V gene,CDR3 DNA,CDR3 protein
NA,TRBJ1-2,once,TRBV27,TGTGCCTCCGCCTTCGAAGGGGGCTATGGCTACACCTTC,CASAFEGGYGYTF
NA,TRBJ1-5,few,TRBV27,TGTGCCAGCAGTTTCATAGATCAGCCCCAGCATTTT,CASSFIDQPQHF
NA,TRBJ1-6,few,TRBV30,TGTGCCTGGCAAACAGGACGTAATTCACCCCTCCACTTT,CAWQTGRNSPLHF
NA,TRBJ1-5,NA,TRBV7-3,TGTGCCAGCAGCTTCCCGGACAGCCCGGATAGCAATCAGCCCCAGCATTTT,CASSFPDSPDSNQPQHF
TRBD1,TRBJ2-2,NA,TRBV6-1,TGTGCCAGCATCATCGACAGGGCGAACGGGGAGCTGTTTTTT,CASIIDRANGELFF
NA,TRBJ1-6,NA,TRBV7-2,TGTGCCAGCAGCCCGAGGACTGCGAAAGAAGGTTCACCCCTCCACTTT,CASSPRTAKEGSPLHF
TRBD1,TRBJ1-6,NA,TRBV5-6,TGTGCCAGTAGAATCACCGGGACAGGAGACAATTCACCCCTCCACTTT,CASRITGTGDNSPLHF
NA,TRBJ2-2,NA,TRBV19,TGTGCCGGGGGGGGCCGGTCCGATGGCACCGGGGAGCTGTTTTTT,CAGGGRSDGTGELFF
NA,TRBJ1-6,few,TRBV28,TGTGCCAGCAGTTTAATTGCAGACATCTATAATTCACCCCTCCACTTT,CASSLIADIYNSPLHF
NA,TRBJ1-1,NA,TRBV28,TGTGCCAGCAGGGCCGCAGGTATTGAAGCTTTCTTT,CASRAAGIEAFF
NA,TRBJ1-5,NA,TRBV7-9,TGTGCCAGCAGCTCCTCCTTTAGCAATCAGCCCCAGCATTTT,CASSSSFSNQPQHF
NA,TRBJ2-1,NA,TRBV27,TGTGCCAGCATCCTGAGCGGGTCTAGCTCCTACAATGAGCAGTTCTTC,CASILSGSSSYNEQFF
TRBD2,TRBJ2-1,few,TRBV9,TGTGCCAGCAGCGTAGCTGGACTAGCTCCCCCGCAGTTCTTC,CASSVAGLAPPQFF
NA,TRBJ1-1,NA,TRBV4-2,TGTGCCAGCAGCCAAAACTCCCGGAACACTGAAGCTTTCTTT,CASSQNSRNTEAFF
TRBD1,TRBJ1-1,NA,TRBV6-5,TGTGCCAGCAGGGACAGGGGGAGGACTGAAGCTTTCTTT,CASRDRGRTEAFF
NA,TRBJ2-7,NA,TRBV28,TGTGCCAGCAGTTTACCCCTCGGGGAGCAGTACTTC,CASSLPLGEQYF
TRBD2,TRBJ2-7,once,TRBV6-6,TGTGCCAGCAGTTACCCGGGGGGGACCTCCTACGAGCAGTACTTC,CASSYPGGTSYEQYF
NA,TRBJ2-2,NA,TRBV9,TGTGCCAGCAGTGTGACAGTGACCGGGGAGCTGTTTTTT,CASSVTVTGELFF
NA,TRBJ1-1,NA,TRBV15,TGTGCCACCAGCAGAGATACACCATCAACGACTGAAGCTTTCTTT,CATSRDTPSTTEAFF
TRBD1,TRBJ2-4,once,TRBV7-2,TGTGCCAGCAGCTTTTCCGGGACAGTCAAAAACATTCAGTACTTC,CASSFSGTVKNIQYF
NA,TRBJ2-7,NA,TRBV7-2,TGTGCCAGCAGCTCCTCAGGATACGAGCAGTACTTC,CASSSSGYEQYF
TRBD1,TRBJ2-7,NA,TRBV9,TGTGCCAGCAGCGCGGGGGGGGGACAGGGGGCCTACGAGCAGTACTTC,CASSAGGGQGAYEQYF
NA,TRBJ1-5,NA,TRBV10-3,TGTGCCATCAGTGAAGGGGTGGAGTACCAGCCCCAGCATTTT,CAISEGVEYQPQHF
NA,TRBJ1-1,NA,TRBV18,TGTGCCAGCTCACCACAGGGGGGGGAGAACACTGAAGCTTTCTTT,CASSPQGGENTEAFF
NA,TRBJ1-5,NA,TRBV10-2,TGCGCCAGCATGAGTTCCGCTGATAGCAATCAGCCCCAGCATTTT,CASMSSADSNQPQHF
NA,TRBJ1-4,NA,TRBV2,TGTGCCAGCAGTGTCGGGGTAATCGCCGAAAAACTGTTTTTT,CASSVGVIAEKLFF
TRBD2,TRBJ2-1,NA,TRBV19,TGTGCCAGTAGTACCACCGGGACTAGCGGGAGGGAGCAGTTCTTC,CASSTTGTSGREQFF
NA,TRBJ1-5,few,TRBV5-1,TGCGCCAGCAGCTTGATGGGGGGGCAAGAGCCCCAGCATTTT,CASSLMGGQEPQHF
NA,TRBJ1-5,few,TRBV30,TGTGCCTGGACTTATCAGCCCCAGCATTTT,CAWTYQPQHF
TRBD2,TRBJ2-1,NA,TRBV7-9,TGTGCCAGCAGCCGCACTAGCGGGGTCTACAATGAGCAGTTCTTC,CASSRTSGVYNEQFF
TRBD1,TRBJ1-5,NA,TRBV2,TGTGCCAGCAGTGGGACAGGGGGGCATCAGCCCCAGCATTTT,CASSGTGGHQPQHF
TRBD1,TRBJ2-7,NA,TRBV5-6,TGTGCCAGCAGCCCCGGGACAGGGGGCTACGAGCAGTACTTC,CASSPGTGGYEQYF
TRBD2,TRBJ2-1,NA,TRBV19,TGTGCCAGTAGGAGACTAGCGGGAGGGCACAATGAGCAGTTCTTC,CASRRLAGGHNEQFF
TRBD1,TRBJ1-5,NA,TRBV2,TGTGCCAGCTCTGGGACAGGGGAACAGCCCCAGCATTTT,CASSGTGEQPQHF
TRBD1,TRBJ1-1,NA,TRBV5-1,TGCGCCAGCAGCAAAAGACAGGGAATGAACACTGAAGCTTTCTTT,CASSKRQGMNTEAFF
NA,TRBJ2-2,NA,TRBV6-4,TGTGCCAGCAGTGACAAGGGGACCGGGGAGCTGTTTTTT,CASSDKGTGELFF
NA,TRBJ2-1,NA,TRBV28,TGTGCCAGCAGTCCCCCTAGGGGGAGTTTTTACAATGAGCAGTTCTTC,CASSPPRGSFYNEQFF
TRBD1,TRBJ1-5,NA,TRBV9,TGTGCCAGCAGCGTAGAAGGAGGGGGCGATCAGCCCCAGCATTTT,CASSVEGGGDQPQHF
NA,TRBJ1-2,once,TRBV28,TGTGCCAGCAGTCTAGGAGGAGTTCCTGGCTACACCTTC,CASSLGGVPGYTF